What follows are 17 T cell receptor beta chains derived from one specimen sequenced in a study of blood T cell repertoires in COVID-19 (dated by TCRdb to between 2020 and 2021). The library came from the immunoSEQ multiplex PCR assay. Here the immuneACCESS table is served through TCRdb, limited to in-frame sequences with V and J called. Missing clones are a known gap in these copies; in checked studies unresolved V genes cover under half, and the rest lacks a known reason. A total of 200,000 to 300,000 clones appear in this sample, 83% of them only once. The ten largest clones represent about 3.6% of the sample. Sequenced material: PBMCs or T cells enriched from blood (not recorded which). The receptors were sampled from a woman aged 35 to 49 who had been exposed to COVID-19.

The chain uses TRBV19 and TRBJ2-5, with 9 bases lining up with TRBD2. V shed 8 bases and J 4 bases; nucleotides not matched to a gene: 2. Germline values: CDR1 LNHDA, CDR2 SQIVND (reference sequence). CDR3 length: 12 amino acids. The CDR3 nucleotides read TGTGCCAGTGGGACTAGCCCAGAGACCCAGTACTTC. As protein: CASGTSPETQYF.

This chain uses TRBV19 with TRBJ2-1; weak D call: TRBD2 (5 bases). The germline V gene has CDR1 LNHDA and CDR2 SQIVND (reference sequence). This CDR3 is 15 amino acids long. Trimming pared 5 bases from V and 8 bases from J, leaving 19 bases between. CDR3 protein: CASSPQGEGSDEQFF. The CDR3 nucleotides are TGTGCCAGTAGTCCCCAAGGAGAGGGTTCGGATGAGCAGTTCTTC.

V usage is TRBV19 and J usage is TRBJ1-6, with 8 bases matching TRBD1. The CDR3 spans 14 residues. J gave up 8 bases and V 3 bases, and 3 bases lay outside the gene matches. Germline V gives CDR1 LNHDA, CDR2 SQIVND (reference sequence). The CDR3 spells CASSIIQGDSPLHF. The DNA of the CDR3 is TGTGCCAGTAGTATCATACAGGGGGATTCACCCCTCCACTTT.

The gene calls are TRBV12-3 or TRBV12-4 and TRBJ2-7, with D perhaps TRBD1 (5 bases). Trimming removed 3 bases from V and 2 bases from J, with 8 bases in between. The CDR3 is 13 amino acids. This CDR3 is CASSLQGTYEQYF. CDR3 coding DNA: TGTGCCAGCAGTTTGCAGGGTACCTACGAGCAGTACTTC.

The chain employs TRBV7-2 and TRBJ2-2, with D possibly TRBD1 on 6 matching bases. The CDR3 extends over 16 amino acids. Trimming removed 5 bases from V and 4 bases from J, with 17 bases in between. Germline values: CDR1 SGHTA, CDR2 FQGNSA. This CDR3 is CASSQGTTGPTGELFF. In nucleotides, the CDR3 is TGTGCCAGCAGCCAGGGGACGACAGGACCCACCGGGGAGCTGTTTTTT.

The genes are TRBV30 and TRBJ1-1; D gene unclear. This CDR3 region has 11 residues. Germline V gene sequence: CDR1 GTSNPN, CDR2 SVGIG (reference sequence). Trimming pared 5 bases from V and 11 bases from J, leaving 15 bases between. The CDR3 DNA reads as TGTGCCTGGGTAATCGGCCCCGGGGCTTTCTTT. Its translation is CAWVIGPGAFF.

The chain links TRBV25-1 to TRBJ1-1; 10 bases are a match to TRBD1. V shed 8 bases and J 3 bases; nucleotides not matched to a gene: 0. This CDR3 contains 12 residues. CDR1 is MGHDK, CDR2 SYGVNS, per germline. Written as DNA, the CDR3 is TGTGCCAGCGGACAGGGGGACACTGAAGCTTTCTTT. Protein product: CASGQGDTEAFF.

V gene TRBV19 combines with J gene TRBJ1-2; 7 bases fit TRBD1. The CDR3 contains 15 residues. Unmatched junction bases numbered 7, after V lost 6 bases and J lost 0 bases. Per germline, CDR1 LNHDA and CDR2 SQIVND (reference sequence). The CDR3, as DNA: TGTGCCAGTAGACCTACAGGGGTTTCTAACTATGGCTACACCTTC. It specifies CASRPTGVSNYGYTF.

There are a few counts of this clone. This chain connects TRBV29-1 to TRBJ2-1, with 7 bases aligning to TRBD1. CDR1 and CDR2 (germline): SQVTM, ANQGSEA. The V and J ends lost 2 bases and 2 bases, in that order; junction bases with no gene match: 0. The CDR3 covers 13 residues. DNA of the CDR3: TGCAGCGTTGAACAGGGGGCCTACAATGAGCAGTTCTTC. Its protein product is CSVEQGAYNEQFF.

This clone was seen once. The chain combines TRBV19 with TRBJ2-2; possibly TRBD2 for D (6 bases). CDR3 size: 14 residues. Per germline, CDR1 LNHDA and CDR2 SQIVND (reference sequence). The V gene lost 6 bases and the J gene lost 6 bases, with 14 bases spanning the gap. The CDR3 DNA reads TGTGCCAGTAGGGACTATCTGCTGGCCGGGGAGCTGTTTTTT. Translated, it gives CASRDYLLAGELFF.

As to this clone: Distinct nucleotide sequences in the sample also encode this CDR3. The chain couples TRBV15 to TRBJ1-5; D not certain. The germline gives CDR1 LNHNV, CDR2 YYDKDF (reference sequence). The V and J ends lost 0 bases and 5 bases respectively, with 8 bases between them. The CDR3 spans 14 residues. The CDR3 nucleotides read TGTGCCACCAGCAGAGATACTCCCGATCAGCCCCAGCATTTT. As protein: CATSRDTPDQPQHF.

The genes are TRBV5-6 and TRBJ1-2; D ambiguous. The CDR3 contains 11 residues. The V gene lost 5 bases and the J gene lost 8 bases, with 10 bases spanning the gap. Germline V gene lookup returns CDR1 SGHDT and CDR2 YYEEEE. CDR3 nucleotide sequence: TGTGCCAGCAGTTATAGAGGGGGCTACACCTTC. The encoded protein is CASSYRGGYTF.

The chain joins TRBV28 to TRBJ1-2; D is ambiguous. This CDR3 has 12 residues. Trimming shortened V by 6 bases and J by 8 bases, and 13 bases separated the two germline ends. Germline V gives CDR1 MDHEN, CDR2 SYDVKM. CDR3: CASSLSPRGYTF. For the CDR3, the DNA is TGTGCCAGCAGCTTAAGCCCGAGGGGCTACACCTTC.

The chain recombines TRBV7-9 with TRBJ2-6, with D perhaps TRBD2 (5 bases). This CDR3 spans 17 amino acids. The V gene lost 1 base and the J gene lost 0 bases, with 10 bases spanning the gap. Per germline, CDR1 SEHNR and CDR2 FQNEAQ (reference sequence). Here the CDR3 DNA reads TGTGCCAGCAGCTTAGTGCTAGGGAGCTCTGGGGCCAACGTCCTGACTTTC. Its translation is CASSLVLGSSGANVLTF.

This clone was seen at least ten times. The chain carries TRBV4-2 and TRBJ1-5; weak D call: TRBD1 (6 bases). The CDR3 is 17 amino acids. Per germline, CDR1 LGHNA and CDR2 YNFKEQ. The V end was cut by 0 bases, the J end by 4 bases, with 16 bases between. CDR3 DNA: TGTGCCAGCAGCCAAGATCTGACAGGCGCCTTTAATCAGCCCCAGCATTTT. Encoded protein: CASSQDLTGAFNQPQHF.

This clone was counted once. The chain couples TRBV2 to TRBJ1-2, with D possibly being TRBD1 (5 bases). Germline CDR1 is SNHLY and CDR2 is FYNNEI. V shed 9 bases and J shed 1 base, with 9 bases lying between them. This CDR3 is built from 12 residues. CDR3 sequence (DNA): TGTGCCAGGATGGACAATAACTATGGCTACACCTTC. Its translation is CARMDNNYGYTF.

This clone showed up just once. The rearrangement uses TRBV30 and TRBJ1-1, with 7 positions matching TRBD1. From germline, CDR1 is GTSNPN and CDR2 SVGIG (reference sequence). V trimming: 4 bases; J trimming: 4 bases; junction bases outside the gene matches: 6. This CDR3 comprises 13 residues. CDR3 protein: CAWIQGFATEAFF. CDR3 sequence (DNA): TGTGCCTGGATACAGGGGTTTGCCACTGAAGCTTTCTTT.